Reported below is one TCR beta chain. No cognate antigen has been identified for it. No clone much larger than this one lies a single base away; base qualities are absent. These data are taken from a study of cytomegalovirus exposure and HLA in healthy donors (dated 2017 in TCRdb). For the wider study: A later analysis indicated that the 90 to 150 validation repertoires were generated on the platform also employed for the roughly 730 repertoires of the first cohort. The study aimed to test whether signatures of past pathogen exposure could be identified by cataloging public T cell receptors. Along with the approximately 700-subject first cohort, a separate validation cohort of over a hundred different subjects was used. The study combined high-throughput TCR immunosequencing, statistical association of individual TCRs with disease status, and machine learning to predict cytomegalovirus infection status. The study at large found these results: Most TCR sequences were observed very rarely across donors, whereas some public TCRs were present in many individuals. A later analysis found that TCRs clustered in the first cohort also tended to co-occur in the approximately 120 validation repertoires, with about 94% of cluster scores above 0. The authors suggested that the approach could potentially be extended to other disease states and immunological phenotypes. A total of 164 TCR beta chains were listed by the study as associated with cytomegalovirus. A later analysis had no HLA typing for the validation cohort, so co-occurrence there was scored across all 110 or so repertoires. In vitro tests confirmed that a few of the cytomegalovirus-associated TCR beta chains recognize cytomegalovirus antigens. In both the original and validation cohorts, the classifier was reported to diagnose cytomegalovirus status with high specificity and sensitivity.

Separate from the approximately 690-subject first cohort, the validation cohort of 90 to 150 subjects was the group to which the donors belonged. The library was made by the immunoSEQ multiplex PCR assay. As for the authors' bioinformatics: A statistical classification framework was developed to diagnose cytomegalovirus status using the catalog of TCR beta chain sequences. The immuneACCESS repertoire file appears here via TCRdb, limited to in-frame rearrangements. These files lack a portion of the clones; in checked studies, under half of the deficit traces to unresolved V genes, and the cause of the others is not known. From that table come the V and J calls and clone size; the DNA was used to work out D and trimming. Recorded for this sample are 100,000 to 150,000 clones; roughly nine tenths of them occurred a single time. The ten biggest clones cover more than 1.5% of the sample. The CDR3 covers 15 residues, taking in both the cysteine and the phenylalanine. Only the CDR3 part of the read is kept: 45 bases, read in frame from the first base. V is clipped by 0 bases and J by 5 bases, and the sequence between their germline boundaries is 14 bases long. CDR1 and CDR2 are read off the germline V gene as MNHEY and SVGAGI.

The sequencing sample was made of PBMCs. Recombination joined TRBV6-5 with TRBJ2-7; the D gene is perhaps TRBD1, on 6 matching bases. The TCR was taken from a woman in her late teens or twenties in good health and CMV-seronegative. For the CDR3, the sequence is CASSYSRGRGHEQYF. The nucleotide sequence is TGTGCCAGCAGTTACTCCCGGGGCAGGGGTCACGAGCAGTACTTC.